The present T cell receptor beta chain was sequenced within a study of response to subunit inactivated influenza vaccine. The study's findings and limits: Authors suggested each seasonal influenza vaccination recruits few new T cells.

This clonotype was detected only a few times. What it binds is not known. MiXCR, run by TCRdb on the RT-PCR reads, gives a single entry per CDR3 protein. The sample shows 550,000 to 800,000 distinct CDR3 sequences, 15% to 17% of them seen only once. Trimming shortened V by 1 base and J by 2 bases, and 9 bases separated the two germline ends. The CDR3 is made up of 14 amino acids. Germline loops: CDR1 MGHDK, CDR2 SYGVNS. The clonotype was recovered from a middle-aged man who received an inactivated influenza vaccine. The chain recombines TRBV25-1 with TRBJ2-7; D gene unclear. Here the sequenced sample was PBMCs from blood, taken 11 to 12 days after vaccination. CDR3 amino acids: CASSESVGTYEQYF. CDR3 DNA: TGTGCCAGCAGTGAATCGGTCGGAACCTACGAGCAGTACTTC.